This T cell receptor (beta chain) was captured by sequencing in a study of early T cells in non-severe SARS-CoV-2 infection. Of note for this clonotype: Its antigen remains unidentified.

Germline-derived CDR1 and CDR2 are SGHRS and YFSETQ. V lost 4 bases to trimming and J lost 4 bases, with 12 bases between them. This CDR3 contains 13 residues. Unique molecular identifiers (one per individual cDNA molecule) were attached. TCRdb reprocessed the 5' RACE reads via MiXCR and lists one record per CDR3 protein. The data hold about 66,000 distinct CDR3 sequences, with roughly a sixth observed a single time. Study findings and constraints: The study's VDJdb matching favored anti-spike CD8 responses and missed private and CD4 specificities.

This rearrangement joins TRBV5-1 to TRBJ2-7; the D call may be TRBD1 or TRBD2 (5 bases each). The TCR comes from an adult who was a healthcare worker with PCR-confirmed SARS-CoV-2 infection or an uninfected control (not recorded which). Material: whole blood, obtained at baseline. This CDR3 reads CASSPEGPYEQYF. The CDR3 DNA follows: TGCGCCAGCAGCCCCGAGGGACCGTACGAGCAGTACTTC.